The 22 T cell receptor beta chains in this list originate from one sample, sequenced in a study of T cell changes during pregnancy in multiple sclerosis (dated by TCRdb to the late 2010s). Library preparation was by the immunoSEQ multiplex PCR assay. TCRdb holds this immuneACCESS table with in-frame rearrangements only. Some clones are missing; in checked studies, unresolved V genes explain under half, and the rest has no known cause. The sample yields tens of thousands of clones; more than 70% were counted once. Just over 0.55% of the sample comes from the top ten. This material consisted of CD4+ T cells from peripheral blood mononuclear cells, taken in the first trimester of pregnancy. All receptors come from a female donor with multiple sclerosis, enrolled in a pregnancy study.

The chain uses TRBV11-2 and TRBJ2-1, with 10 bases fitting TRBD2. CDR1 and CDR2 (germline): SGHAT, FQNNGV. The CDR3 loop spans 15 amino acids. The junction had 11 bases not matched to a gene; V was cut back by 2 bases and J by 13 bases. The CDR3 region is CASSLRASGSGSQFF. CDR3 sequence (DNA): TGTGCCAGCAGCTTACGGGCTAGCGGGAGTGGTTCCCAGTTCTTC.

This chain links TRBV6-6 with TRBJ2-5; TRBD1 matches at 7 bases. The junction had 9 bases not matched to a gene; V was cut back by 5 bases and J by 3 bases. The CDR3 consists of 15 residues. The germline gives CDR1 MNHNY, CDR2 SVGAGI (reference sequence). This CDR3 reads CASSTPETGKETQYF. For the CDR3, the DNA is TGTGCCAGCAGTACCCCCGAGACAGGGAAAGAGACCCAGTACTTC.

The chain couples TRBV27 to TRBJ1-4; 11 bases align to TRBD1. The CDR3 spans 14 residues. Germline trimming cut 8 bases from V and 8 bases from J; bases unmatched to any gene: 7. Germline V gives CDR1 MNHEY, CDR2 SMNVEV (reference sequence). CDR3 protein: CASGKGQGEEKLFF. The CDR3 region has the DNA TGTGCCAGCGGCAAGGGACAGGGGGAAGAAAAACTGTTTTTT. Together with reference TRBV27 and TRBJ1-4, the CDR3 gives the full variable domain: EAQVTQNPRYLITVTGKKLTVTCSQNMNHEYMSWYRQDPGLGLRQIYYSMNVEVTDKGDVPEGYKVSRKEKRNFPLILESPSPNQTSLYFCASGKGQGEEKLFFGSGTQLSVL.

The chain joins TRBV6-1 to TRBJ1-3; D gene uncertain. Germline V gives CDR1 MNHNS, CDR2 SASEGT. V was clipped by 3 bases and J by 2 bases, with 5 bases between them. The CDR3 has 13 residues. CDR3 region: CASSDGAGNTIYF. CDR3 sequence (DNA): TGTGCCAGCAGTGACGGGGCTGGAAACACCATATATTTT.

The gene calls are TRBV10-2 and TRBJ2-5; D uncertain. The CDR3 length is 15 residues. Germline-derived CDR1 and CDR2 are WSHSY and SAAADI. Trimming took off 0 bases at V and 4 bases at J, with 12 bases between the two ends. In DNA form, the CDR3 reads TGCGCCAGCAGTGAGTCGTACGGCGGCGGAGAGACCCAGTACTTC. Its protein is CASSESYGGGETQYF.

The table lists this clone with a few counts. The J gene is TRBJ2-6, the V gene TRBV5-1; no clear D. CDR3 size: 15 residues. The germline CDR1 and CDR2 sequences are SGHRS and YFSETQ. V was clipped by 1 base and J by 0 bases, with 5 bases between them. The CDR3 region has the DNA TGCGCCAGCAGCTTGCAGGACTCTGGGGCCAACGTCCTGACTTTC. This gives the protein CASSLQDSGANVLTF.

V and J are TRBV5-4 and TRBJ1-2; 7 bases match TRBD1. The V gene's germline CDR1 is SGHNT and CDR2 YYREEE (reference sequence). J was trimmed by 2 bases and V by 1 base; bases with no gene match: 5. This CDR3 contains 15 residues. The CDR3 DNA sequence: TGTGCCAGCAGCTTGCTTCCGGGACAGAACTATGGCTACACCTTC. This sequence encodes CASSLLPGQNYGYTF.

The CDR3 is CASRSPGLADNEQFF. The CDR3 DNA is TGTGCCAGCAGGTCTCCGGGACTAGCGGACAATGAGCAGTTCTTC. The chain carries TRBV28 and TRBJ2-1; 11 bases fit TRBD2. Germline V lookup: CDR1 MDHEN, CDR2 SYDVKM. V was clipped by 6 bases and J by 5 bases; unmatched bases: 6. The CDR3 spans 15 residues.

The chain uses TRBV30 and TRBJ1-2; D not resolved. The CDR3 contains 13 residues. Between the trimmed V and J ends, which lost 1 base and 4 bases, there was a span of 10 bases. Germline-derived CDR1 and CDR2 are GTSNPN and SVGIG (reference sequence). The CDR3 region has the DNA TGTGCCTGGAGTGCTGAACCTATCTATGGCTACACCTTC. Amino acid sequence: CAWSAEPIYGYTF. The whole variable domain, filled in from reference TRBV30 and TRBJ1-2, reads SQTIHQWPATLVQPVGSPLSLECTVEGTSNPNLYWYRQAAGRGLQLLFYSVGIGQISSEVPQNLSASRPQDRQFILSSKKLLLSDSGFYLCAWSAEPIYGYTFGSGTRLTVV.

The rearrangement joins TRBV11-2 to TRBJ2-1; 8 nucleotides line up with TRBD1. V shed 5 bases and J 8 bases; nucleotides not matched to a gene: 14. The CDR3 totals 16 residues. CDR1 is SGHAT, CDR2 FQNNGV, per germline. CDR3 nucleotide sequence: TGTGCCAGCAGCCCCCCTAATTTCGGACAGGGCTATGAGCAGTTCTTC. Amino acids: CASSPPNFGQGYEQFF.

The chain employs TRBV9 and TRBJ2-1; 8 positions agree with TRBD1. The CDR3 sequence is 18 residues long. V was clipped by 3 bases and J by 0 bases; unmatched bases: 11. CDR1 and CDR2 from the germline V gene are SGDLS and YYNGEE. The CDR3 here is CASSALSGQVSSYNEQFF. The CDR3 DNA sequence: TGTGCCAGCAGCGCCTTATCGGGACAGGTGAGCTCCTACAATGAGCAGTTCTTC.

V gene TRBV2 combines with J gene TRBJ2-7; 8 positions agree with TRBD2. The V gene's germline CDR1 is SNHLY and CDR2 FYNNEI. The CDR3 runs 14 residues. J lost 3 bases, V lost 7 bases, and 8 bases had no gene match. The CDR3 DNA is TGTGCCAGCAAGTACAGGACTAGCAGCTACGAGCAGTACTTC. Its translation is CASKYRTSSYEQYF.

The chain couples TRBV2 to TRBJ2-7, with D unresolved. This CDR3 is 15 amino acids long. Trimming left V 0 bases short and J 2 bases short, with 11 bases between. In germline, CDR1 is SNHLY, CDR2 FYNNEI. The CDR3: CASSEARGRTYEQYF. The CDR3 nucleotides are TGTGCCAGCAGTGAAGCGCGAGGCAGAACCTACGAGCAGTACTTC. The full variable domain, with the rest looked up from reference TRBV2 and TRBJ2-7, is EPEVTQTPSHQVTQMGQEVILRCVPISNHLYFYWYRQILGQKVEFLVSFYNNEISEKSEIFDDQFSVERPDGSNFTLKIRSTKLEDSAMYFCASSEARGRTYEQYFGPGTRLTVT.

About this clone itself: The DNA is left out, because the CDR3 cannot be placed on it with certainty; the CDR3 is given as TCRdb lists it. This sequence joins TRBV21-1 and TRBJ2-6; TRBD2, the D gene given by the table, was not confirmed from the DNA. TRBV21-1 is termed a pseudogene. The CDR3 region is 16 residues in length, termini included. Here the CDR3 reads CASSKGWGGGANVLTF.

V and J are TRBV5-6 and TRBJ1-5; TRBD1 matches 7 bases. Germline lookup yields CDR1 SGHDT and CDR2 YYEEEE. The CDR3 is 16 amino acids. V dropped 2 bases and J dropped 3; count of bases not matched to a gene: 8. The CDR3 coding sequence is TGTGCCAGCAGCTTTTCCCCAGGGGGAAACAATCAGCCCCAGCATTTT. This sequence encodes CASSFSPGGNNQPQHF.

V gene TRBV30 combines with J gene TRBJ1-2, with a tentative D call TRBD1 (5 bases). This CDR3 comprises 13 residues. V lost 2 bases, J lost 1 base, and 8 bases lay in between. Germline assignment: CDR1 GTSNPN and CDR2 SVGIG (reference sequence). CDR3: CAWSSDSNYGYTF. CDR3 nucleotide sequence: TGTGCCTGGAGTTCAGACAGTAACTATGGCTACACCTTC.

The chain recombines TRBV6-1 with TRBJ2-7, with no clear D. Germline V CDR1 and CDR2: MNHNS, SASEGT. V was clipped by 2 bases and J by 3 bases, with 11 bases between them. The CDR3 sequence is 14 residues long. In DNA form, the CDR3 reads TGTGCCAGCAGTGAATCCCCTGGCCTCTACGAGCAGTACTTC. It encodes CASSESPGLYEQYF.

The chain combines TRBV2 with TRBJ1-2, with TRBD1 identical over 8 bases. J lost 10 bases, V lost 6 bases, and 13 bases had no gene match. The CDR3 has 14 amino acids. Germline CDR1 and CDR2: SNHLY and FYNNEI. This CDR3 reads CASSPDRGEEVYTF. Written as DNA, the CDR3 is TGTGCCAGCAGCCCCGACAGGGGTGAGGAGGTCTACACCTTC.

CDR3 amino acids: CASSSRLWGAGGLRETQYF. The CDR3 DNA is TGTGCCAGCAGCTCCCGGCTATGGGGCGCGGGAGGGCTAAGAGAGACCCAGTACTTC. The chain combines TRBV5-6 with TRBJ2-5; TRBD2 matches at 9 bases. Losses at the gene ends were 3 bases for V and 4 bases for J; bases not matched to a gene: 19. The CDR3 contains 19 residues. The V gene's germline CDR1 is SGHDT and CDR2 YYEEEE.

This clone was picked up a small number of times. V and J are TRBV7-9 and TRBJ2-1, with D perhaps TRBD1 (6 bases). The CDR3 loop spans 13 amino acids. Germline lookup yields CDR1 SEHNR and CDR2 FQNEAQ (reference sequence). Trimming stripped 5 bases from V and 10 bases from J, with 15 bases between. The CDR3: CASSPRSQGEQFF. The CDR3 nucleotides read TGTGCCAGCAGCCCCCGGAGCCAGGGGGAGCAGTTCTTC.

This clone was seen just once. The gene calls are TRBV7-3 and TRBJ2-2; D may be TRBD2 (5 bases). The CDR3 covers 18 residues. Germline CDR1 reads SGHTA; CDR2 reads FQGTGA. V lost 1 base and J lost 6, with 21 bases in between. The CDR3 protein is CASSLNGRVLTRPGELFF. For the CDR3, the DNA is TGTGCCAGCAGCTTAAACGGCCGGGTCCTAACTAGGCCCGGGGAGCTGTTTTTT.

The genes are TRBV5-1 and TRBJ2-7; D might be TRBD1 (6 bases). The CDR3 length is 12 residues. Germline values: CDR1 SGHRS, CDR2 YFSETQ. V was pared by 4 bases and J by 3 bases, with 8 bases between. The CDR3 nucleotides are TGCGCCAGCAGCCCGGACAGCTACGAGCAGTACTTC. This encodes CASSPDSYEQYF.